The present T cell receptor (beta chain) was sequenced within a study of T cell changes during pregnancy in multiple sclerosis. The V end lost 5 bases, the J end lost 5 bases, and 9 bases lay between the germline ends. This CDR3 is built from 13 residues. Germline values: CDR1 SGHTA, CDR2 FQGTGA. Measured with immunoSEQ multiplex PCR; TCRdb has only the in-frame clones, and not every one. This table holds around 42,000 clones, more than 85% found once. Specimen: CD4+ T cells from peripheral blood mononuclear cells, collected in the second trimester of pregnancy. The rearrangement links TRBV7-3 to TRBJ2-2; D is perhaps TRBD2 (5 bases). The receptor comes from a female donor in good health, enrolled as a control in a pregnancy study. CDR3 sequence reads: CASSQTGTGELFF. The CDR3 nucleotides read TGTGCCAGCAGCCAAACGGGGACCGGGGAGCTGTTTTTT.